The 20 T cell receptor beta chains given below trace back to one sample, sequenced in a study of shared clonotypes between healthy human individuals. TCRdb's table, derived via immunoSEQ multiplex PCR, lists solely in-frame clones and lacks some. Of roughly 700,000 clones in the sample, 90% were seen once. Source material: memory CD8+ T cells from PBMCs. Described subset: CD45RO+ cells pooled with CCR7-negative TemRA cells. The receptors originated from a man between 18 and 35 years old in good health. Some clones in this sample may be carry-over from other donors' samples.

This rearrangement joins TRBV6-4 to TRBJ1-1; TRBD1 might be the D (5 bases). The CDR3 extends over 14 amino acids. The germline V and J ends were trimmed by 3 bases and 4 bases, with 12 bases remaining between them. Germline V CDR1 and CDR2: MRHNA, SNTAGT. The CDR3: CASSEGGGSTEAFF. CDR3 sequence (DNA): TGTGCCAGCAGTGAAGGCGGGGGGAGCACTGAAGCTTTCTTT.

The J gene is TRBJ1-2, the V gene TRBV6-6; D uncertain. The V gene lost 3 bases and the J gene lost 8 bases, with 7 bases spanning the gap. This CDR3 spans 11 amino acids. Germline V gives CDR1 MNHNY, CDR2 SVGAGI (reference sequence). The CDR3 DNA follows: TGTGCCAGCAGTTATGGGAGAGGCTACACCTTC. It encodes CASSYGRGYTF.

This chain connects TRBV28 to TRBJ2-7; possibly TRBD2 for D (5 bases). With 2 bases removed from V and 4 bases from J, the gap between germline ends came to 9 bases. This CDR3 region has 13 residues. Germline values: CDR1 MDHEN, CDR2 SYDVKM. The CDR3 region is CASSLGGLYEQYF. CDR3 bases: TGTGCCAGCAGTTTAGGCGGGCTGTACGAGCAGTACTTC.

This sequence joins TRBV10-3 and TRBJ2-7, with 9 bases lining up with TRBD2. Germline assignment: CDR1 ENHRY and CDR2 SYGVKD. CDR3 size: 14 residues. J was trimmed by 3 bases and V by 7 bases; bases with no gene match: 7. CDR3 coding DNA: TGTGCCATCACTGCGGGGACTAGCAACTACGAGCAGTACTTC. Translation gives CAITAGTSNYEQYF.

The chain couples TRBV7-9 to TRBJ2-5; D is perhaps TRBD1 (6 bases). Trimming took 4 bases from V and 2 from J, leaving 14 bases between them. The CDR3 covers 15 residues. Germline loops: CDR1 SEHNR, CDR2 FQNEAQ (reference sequence). CDR3 DNA sequence: TGTGCCAGCAGCTCCAGGGACATCCTTCAAGAGACCCAGTACTTC. It specifies CASSSRDILQETQYF.

The rearrangement links TRBV28 to TRBJ2-7; the D is unclear. The CDR3 contains 11 residues. V lost 7 bases, J lost 5 bases, and 9 bases lay in between. Germline CDR1 MDHEN, CDR2 SYDVKM. The CDR3 DNA sequence: TGTGCCAGCACCTGGGGAAACGAGCAGTACTTC. Encoded protein: CASTWGNEQYF.

The chain joins TRBV30 to TRBJ2-7; 14 positions match TRBD2. The junction had 3 bases not matched to a gene; V was cut back by 0 bases and J by 5 bases. This CDR3 has 15 amino acids. Per the germline V gene, CDR1 is GTSNPN and CDR2 is SVGIG (reference sequence). The CDR3 coding sequence is TGTGCCTGGAGTGTAGGACTAGCGGGAGGTGACGAGCAGTACTTC. This sequence encodes CAWSVGLAGGDEQYF.

The chain combines TRBV4-2 with TRBJ2-2; D unresolved. Germline V gives CDR1 LGHNA, CDR2 YNFKEQ. The CDR3 loop spans 14 amino acids. With 0 bases removed from V and 3 bases from J, the gap between germline ends came to 5 bases. The CDR3 is CASSQEDYTGELFF. DNA for the CDR3: TGTGCCAGCAGCCAAGAAGACTACACCGGGGAGCTGTTTTTT.

The genes are TRBV14 and TRBJ1-2; the D is unclear. Germline lookup yields CDR1 SGHDN and CDR2 FVKESK. The CDR3 has 14 residues. V was pared by 4 bases and J by 4 bases, with 13 bases between. DNA of the CDR3: TGTGCCAGCAGCCCCTCTGCCAGGTTCTATGGCTACACCTTC. Translation gives CASSPSARFYGYTF.

The V and J genes are TRBV4-3 and TRBJ1-5, with TRBD1 as a possible D gene (5 bases). V dropped 4 bases and J dropped 1 base, with 11 bases sitting between them. The germline gives CDR1 LGHNA, CDR2 YSLEER. The CDR3 covers 15 residues. Here the CDR3 DNA reads TGCGCCAGCAGCCCGGGGACGGCCAGCAATCAGCCCCAGCATTTT. Translation: CASSPGTASNQPQHF.

This sequence joins TRBV7-8 and TRBJ1-1; 9 nucleotides align to TRBD1. Per the germline V gene, CDR1 is SGHVS and CDR2 is FQNEAQ. V lost 5 bases and J lost 10; bases outside the gene matches: 8. This CDR3 has 13 residues. CDR3 amino acids: CASSLWDREAAFF. The CDR3 DNA follows: TGTGCCAGCAGCCTTTGGGACAGGGAAGCAGCTTTCTTT.

This clone was recorded once. V usage is TRBV29-1 and J usage is TRBJ2-4, with 7 bases aligning to TRBD1. Germline assignment: CDR1 SQVTM and CDR2 ANQGSEA. This CDR3 has 14 amino acids. V was clipped by 1 base and J by 7 bases; unmatched bases: 7. This CDR3 reads CSVEVTGVGNIQYF. CDR3 DNA sequence: TGCAGCGTTGAAGTTACAGGGGTGGGGAACATTCAGTACTTC.

J is TRBJ1-5 and V is TRBV4-1; 8 nucleotides match TRBD1. CDR3 length: 15 amino acids. CDR1 is MGHRA, CDR2 YSYEKL, per germline. J was trimmed by 1 base and V by 2 bases; bases with no gene match: 1. CDR3 loop: CASSQYRGSNQPQHF. Here the CDR3 DNA reads TGCGCCAGCAGCCAATACAGGGGGAGCAATCAGCCCCAGCATTTT.

V and J are TRBV2 and TRBJ2-7; D tentatively fits TRBD1 or TRBD2 (6 bases each). V dropped 2 bases and J dropped 2 bases, with 10 bases sitting between them. Germline V gives CDR1 SNHLY, CDR2 FYNNEI. The CDR3 has 14 amino acids. DNA of the CDR3: TGTGCCAGCAGTGAAATGGGGGGCCCCTACGAGCAGTACTTC. Its protein product is CASSEMGGPYEQYF. Full variable domain (rest looked up from reference TRBV2 and TRBJ2-7): EPEVTQTPSHQVTQMGQEVILRCVPISNHLYFYWYRQILGQKVEFLVSFYNNEISEKSEIFDDQFSVERPDGSNFTLKIRSTKLEDSAMYFCASSEMGGPYEQYFGPGTRLTVT.

The chain carries TRBV29-1 and TRBJ2-1; 10 bases agree with TRBD2. Germline V gene lookup returns CDR1 SQVTM and CDR2 ANQGSEA. CDR3 length equals 13 residues. V lost 3 bases to trimming and J lost 12 bases; unmatched junction nucleotides: 8. CDR3 sequence reads: CSVELAGAVGQFF. DNA of the CDR3: TGCAGCGTTGAGCTAGCGGGAGCGGTAGGGCAGTTCTTC.

The chain recombines TRBV11-2 with TRBJ2-1; D gene ambiguous. CDR1 is SGHAT and CDR2 is FQNNGV in the germline V gene. V lost 3 bases and J lost 3, with 6 bases in between. This CDR3 has 13 amino acids. CDR3 loop: CASSFNNYNEQFF. CDR3 coding DNA: TGTGCCAGCAGCTTTAACAACTACAATGAGCAGTTCTTC. The entire variable domain, with the rest obtained from reference TRBV11-2 and TRBJ2-1, is as follows: EAGVAQSPRYKIIEKRQSVAFWCNPISGHATLYWYQQILGQGPKLLIQFQNNGVVDDSQLPKDRFSAERLKGVDSTLKIQPAKLEDSAVYLCASSFNNYNEQFFGPGTRLTVL.

Only a few counts were recorded for this clone. The chain joins TRBV5-5 to TRBJ2-3, with 12 positions matching TRBD2. The CDR3 runs 19 residues. The germline V gene has CDR1 SGHKS and CDR2 YYEKEE (reference sequence). The trim removed 4 bases at V and 1 base at J, leaving 13 bases unmatched. The CDR3 bases are TGTGCCAGCAGCCCCAGGGAGACTAGCGGGAGTGCCGGCACAGATACGCAGTATTTT. This sequence encodes CASSPRETSGSAGTDTQYF.

The genes are TRBV27 and TRBJ2-7; D is possibly TRBD2 (6 bases). The germline V gene has CDR1 MNHEY and CDR2 SMNVEV (reference sequence). The CDR3 totals 14 residues. V dropped 1 base and J dropped 4 bases, with 11 bases sitting between them. The CDR3 coding sequence is TGTGCCAGCAGTTTATTGGGCGGGGAGTACGAGCAGTACTTC. It yields the protein CASSLLGGEYEQYF.

The genes are TRBV4-1 and TRBJ2-2; 9 bases are a match to TRBD2. The trim removed 3 bases at V and 4 bases at J, leaving 9 bases unmatched. Germline CDR1 reads MGHRA; CDR2 reads YSYEKL. CDR3 length: 17 amino acids. The CDR3 loop reads CASSQDVSGRGTGELFF. Here the CDR3 DNA reads TGCGCCAGCAGCCAGGACGTTAGCGGGAGAGGCACCGGGGAGCTGTTTTTT.

The J gene is TRBJ1-1, the V gene TRBV5-6; no definite D call. The CDR3 is made up of 15 amino acids. The germline gives CDR1 SGHDT, CDR2 YYEEEE. Trimming took off 6 bases at V and 0 bases at J, with 15 bases between the two ends. CDR3 coding DNA: TGTGCCAGCACCCCGGACTTTTTCATGAACACTGAAGCTTTCTTT. Translating gives CASTPDFFMNTEAFF.